The sequence of this T cell receptor (beta chain) was determined in a study of shared clonotypes between healthy human individuals. Study-wide points: When naive CD4 clonotypes were compared across a handful of donors, about 4.8% were shared. An effect of sequencing depth on clonotype sharing among donors was expected.

Libraries were prepared by immunoSEQ multiplex PCR; TCRdb keeps only in-frame clonotypes and omits some of them. The sample has around 2,000,000 clones, over 85% seen once. Comment on this clone: Its antigen is as yet unknown. Other DNA sequences within the sample encode an identical CDR3.

The V gene end was trimmed by 3 bases and the J gene end by 1 base; junction bases not matched to a gene: 4. Germline assignment: CDR1 MNHEY and CDR2 SVGAGI. The CDR3 contains 15 residues. Sequenced sample: naive CD4+ T cells sorted from blood. Documented subset: CD45RA+ positively selected. This sequence was found in a man in his late teens or twenties in good health. The genes are TRBV6-5 and TRBJ2-7; TRBD1 agrees at 9 bases. The CDR3 sequence: CASSYSGQGSYEQYF. DNA of the CDR3: TGTGCCAGCAGTTATTCGGGACAGGGTTCCTACGAGCAGTACTTC.